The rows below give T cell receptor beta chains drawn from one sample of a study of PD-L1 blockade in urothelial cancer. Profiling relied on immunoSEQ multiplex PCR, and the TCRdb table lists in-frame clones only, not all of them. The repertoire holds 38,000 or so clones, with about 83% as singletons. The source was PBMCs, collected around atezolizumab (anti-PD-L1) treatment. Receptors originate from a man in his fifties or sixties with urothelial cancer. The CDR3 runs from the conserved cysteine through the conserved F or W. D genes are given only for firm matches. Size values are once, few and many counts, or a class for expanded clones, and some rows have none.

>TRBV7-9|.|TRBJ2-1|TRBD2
TGTGCCAGCACGGATTCCAGCGGGATGAGGGTCCATGAGCAGTTCTTC
CASTDSSGMRVHEQFF
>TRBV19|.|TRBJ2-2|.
TGTGCCAGTAGAACAGAGCCCGGGGAGCTGTTTTTT
CASRTEPGELFF
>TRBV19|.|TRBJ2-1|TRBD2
TGTGCCAGTAGTAGTAGCGGGAGGGCCGGGGAGCAGTTCTTC
CASSSSGRAGEQFF
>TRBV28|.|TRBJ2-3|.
TGTGCCAGTACAGCGGCAGATACGCAGTATTTT
CASTAADTQYF
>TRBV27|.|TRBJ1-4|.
TGTGCCAGCAGTTTAATGTCCAGGGTCGGGGAAAAACTGTTTTTT
CASSLMSRVGEKLFF
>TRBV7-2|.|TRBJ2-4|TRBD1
TGTGCCAGCAGCGAGGCTAGGGACAGGGGCCCCTCAGCCAAAAACATTCAGTACTTC
CASSEARDRGPSAKNIQYF
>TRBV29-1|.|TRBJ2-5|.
TGCAGCGTTGAAGGTGGCGGGCAGGGGTGGGGGGGGGAGACCCAGTACTTC
CSVEGGGQGWGGETQYF
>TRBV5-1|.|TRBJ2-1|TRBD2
TGCGCCAGCAGCTTGGGCCTTAGCGGGAACGCCTACAATGAGCAGTTCTTC
CASSLGLSGNAYNEQFF
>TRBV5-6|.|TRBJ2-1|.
TGTGCCAGCAGGGGGCGGGAACTAGTCCGGCATGAGCAGTTCTTC
CASRGRELVRHEQFF
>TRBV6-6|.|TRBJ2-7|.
TGTGCCAGCAGTTACTCGGTAGACTACGAGCAGTACTTC
CASSYSVDYEQYF
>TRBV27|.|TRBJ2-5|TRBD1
TGTGCCAGCAGTACTTGGACAGGGGGAGAGACCCAGTACTTC
CASSTWTGGETQYF
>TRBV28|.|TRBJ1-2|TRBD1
TGTGCCAGCAGTCTGACAGGGAACTATGGCTACACCTTC
CASSLTGNYGYTF
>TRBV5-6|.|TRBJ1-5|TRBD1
TGTGCCAGCAGCTCCACAGGGGTTCAGCCCCAGCATTTT
CASSSTGVQPQHF
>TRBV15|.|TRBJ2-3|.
TGTGCCACCAGCAGGGAGGGCCCTACGCAGTATTTT
CATSREGPTQYF
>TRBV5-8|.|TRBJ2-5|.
TGTGCCAGCAGCTCCGGGACTCAAGAGACCCAGTACTTC
CASSSGTQETQYF
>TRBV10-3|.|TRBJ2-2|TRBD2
TGTGCCATCAGTATTTCCCGGACTAGCGGGACGACCGGGGAGCTGTTTTTT
CAISISRTSGTTGELFF
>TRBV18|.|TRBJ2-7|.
TGTGCCAGCTCACCAGATAGAAACCCCTACGAGCAGTACTTC
CASSPDRNPYEQYF
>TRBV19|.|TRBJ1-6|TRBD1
TGTGCCAGTAGTTTCACAGGGGGTAATAATTCACCCCTCCACTTT
CASSFTGGNNSPLHF
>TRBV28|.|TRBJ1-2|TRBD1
TGTGCCAGCAGTGGAGCCGGCGGACAGGGCAGTGGTGGCTACACCTTC
CASSGAGGQGSGGYTF
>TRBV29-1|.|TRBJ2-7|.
TGCAGCGTTGTAGAGGGGCCCTACGAGCAGTACTTC
CSVVEGPYEQYF
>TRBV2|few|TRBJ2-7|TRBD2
TGTGCCAGCAGTCCACAGGCTCTCGCGGGGGGGTCCTACGAGCAGTACTTC
CASSPQALAGGSYEQYF
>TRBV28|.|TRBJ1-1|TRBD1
TGTGCCAGCAGTTTTTTCGGGACAGGGGTAGCTTTCTTT
CASSFFGTGVAFF
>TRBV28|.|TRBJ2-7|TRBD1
TGTGCCAGCAGTTTCGCTCGACAGGGGGTCGTCAGGTACGAGCAGTACTTC
CASSFARQGVVRYEQYF
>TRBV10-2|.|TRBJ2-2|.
TGCGCCAGCGAGCCAGGCCCGAACACCGGGGAGCTGTTTTTT
CASEPGPNTGELFF
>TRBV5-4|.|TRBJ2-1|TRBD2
TGTGCCAGCAGCACGACTAGCGGAAACTACAATGAGCAGTTCTTC
CASSTTSGNYNEQFF
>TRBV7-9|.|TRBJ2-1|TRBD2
TGTGCCAGCAGCCCCCCCGGACTAGCGGGAGGAATGGAGCAGTTCTTC
CASSPPGLAGGMEQFF
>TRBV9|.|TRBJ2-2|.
TGTGCCAGCAGCGTAGGGAGGCGGGCAACCGGGGAGCTGTTTTTT
CASSVGRRATGELFF
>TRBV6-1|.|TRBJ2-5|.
TGTGCCAGCGGGGGGGGCGAGACCCAGTACTTC
CASGGGETQYF
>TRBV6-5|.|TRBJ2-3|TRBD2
TGTGCCAGCAGACTAGCGGGTTACAGCACAGATACGCAGTATTTT
CASRLAGYSTDTQYF
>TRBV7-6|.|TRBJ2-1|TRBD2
TGTGCCAGCAGCTTAGCGCCTAGCGGGGTTGATGAGCAGTTCTTC
CASSLAPSGVDEQFF
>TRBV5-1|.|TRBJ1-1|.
TGCGCCAGCAGCTTGTCAGAGAACACTGAAGCTTTCTTT
CASSLSENTEAFF
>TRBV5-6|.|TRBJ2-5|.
TGTGCCAGCAGCTTGACCGGGGGGCTCCTCCAAGAGACCCAGTACTTC
CASSLTGGLLQETQYF
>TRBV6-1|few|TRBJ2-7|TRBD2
TGTGCCAGCAGTGGGGGACTAGCGGGGGGCTCCCCCTACGAGCAGTACTTC
CASSGGLAGGSPYEQYF
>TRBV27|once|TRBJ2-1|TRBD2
TGTGCCCGGACGAGGGGAGGGCCTTACAATGAGCAGTTCTTC
CARTRGGPYNEQFF
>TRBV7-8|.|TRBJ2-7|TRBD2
TGTGCCAGCAGCCCCGGTGGGAGCGGGAGTGTGTCTGGCGAGCAGTACTTC
CASSPGGSGSVSGEQYF
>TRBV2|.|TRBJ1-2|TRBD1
TGTGCCAGCACCGAAGGGACAGGCCTGCCTGGCTACACCTTC
CASTEGTGLPGYTF
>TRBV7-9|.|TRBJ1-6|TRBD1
TGTGCCAGCAGCTTAGGAGGACAGGGTGGTTCACCCCTCCACTTT
CASSLGGQGGSPLHF
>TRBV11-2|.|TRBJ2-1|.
TGTGCCAGCAGCGGTCCGGGACACAGATTCTCCTACAATGAGCAGTTCTTC
CASSGPGHRFSYNEQFF
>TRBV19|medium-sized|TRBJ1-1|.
TGTGCCACCACGTGGGGCAGGGGTTTAACTGAAGCTTTCTTT
CATTWGRGLTEAFF
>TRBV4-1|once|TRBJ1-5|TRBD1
TGCGCCAGCAGCCAACAACAGGGGGTCGGCAATCAGCCCCAGCATTTT
CASSQQQGVGNQPQHF
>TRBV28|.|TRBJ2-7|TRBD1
TGTGCCAGCAGTTTAGGACAGGCGTGGAACGAGCAGTACTTC
CASSLGQAWNEQYF
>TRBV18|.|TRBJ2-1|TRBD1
TGTGCCAGCTCACCTTATGGGCCAGGGGGATCCTACAATGAGCAGTTCTTC
CASSPYGPGGSYNEQFF
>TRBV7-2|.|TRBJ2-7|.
TGTGCCAGCAGCTTAGCAGGCTCCGGGACCCAGGGGTTCGAGCAGTACTTC
CASSLAGSGTQGFEQYF
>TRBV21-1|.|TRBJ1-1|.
TGTGCCAGCAGCACCCAACGGGAGAACACTGAAGCTTTCTTT
CASSTQRENTEAFF
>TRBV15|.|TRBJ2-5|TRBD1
TGTGCCACCAGCAGCAGGACAGGGGCAGAGACCCAGTACTTC
CATSSRTGAETQYF
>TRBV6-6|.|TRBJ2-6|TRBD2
TGTGCCAGCAGGGGGGGGTCGGAGGCCAACGTCCTGACTTTC
CASRGGSEANVLTF
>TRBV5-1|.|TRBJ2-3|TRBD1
TGCGCCAGCACCATAGGGACAGGGCTCACAGATACGCAGTATTTT
CASTIGTGLTDTQYF
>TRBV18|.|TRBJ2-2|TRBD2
TGTGCCAGCTCACCCGGGACTAGCGGGAGATTCGCCGGGGAGCTGTTTTTT
CASSPGTSGRFAGELFF
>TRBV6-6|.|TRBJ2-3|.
TGTGCCAGTAACCTGAAGGGGGCAGATACGCAGTATTTT
CASNLKGADTQYF
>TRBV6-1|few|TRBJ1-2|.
TGTGCCAGCAGAGGGACTCTAGCCTATGGCTACACCTTC
CASRGTLAYGYTF
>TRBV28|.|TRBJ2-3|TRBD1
TGTGCCAGCAGACTCAGACGGACAGGGAGAGATACGCAGTATTTT
CASRLRRTGRDTQYF
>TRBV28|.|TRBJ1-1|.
TGTGCCAGCACAACCTACCATCGGAACACTGAAGCTTTCTTT
CASTTYHRNTEAFF
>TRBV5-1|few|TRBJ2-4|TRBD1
TGCGCCAGCAGCTTGGGGGGGACAGGATCCAAAAACATTCAGTACTTC
CASSLGGTGSKNIQYF
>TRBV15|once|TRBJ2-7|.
TGTGCCACCAGCAGAGAGGGGACACATTCCTACGAGCAGTACTTC
CATSREGTHSYEQYF
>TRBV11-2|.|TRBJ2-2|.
TGTGCCAGCAGCGCCGACAGCCCAAACACCGGGGAGCTGTTTTTT
CASSADSPNTGELFF
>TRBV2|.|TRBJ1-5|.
TGTGCCAGCAGTGACAGGATTAGCAATCAGCCCCAGCATTTT
CASSDRISNQPQHF
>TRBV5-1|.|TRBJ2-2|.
TGCGCCAGCAGCGGGGCCGACGCCGGGGAGCTGTTTTTT
CASSGADAGELFF
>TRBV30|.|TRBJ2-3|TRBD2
TGTGCCTGGAGCTACGGGACTAGCGGGAGGGATACGCAGTATTTT
CAWSYGTSGRDTQYF
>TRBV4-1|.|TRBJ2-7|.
TGCGCCAGCAGCCAAGGTGCCACTACCCGTTACGAGCAGTACTTC
CASSQGATTRYEQYF